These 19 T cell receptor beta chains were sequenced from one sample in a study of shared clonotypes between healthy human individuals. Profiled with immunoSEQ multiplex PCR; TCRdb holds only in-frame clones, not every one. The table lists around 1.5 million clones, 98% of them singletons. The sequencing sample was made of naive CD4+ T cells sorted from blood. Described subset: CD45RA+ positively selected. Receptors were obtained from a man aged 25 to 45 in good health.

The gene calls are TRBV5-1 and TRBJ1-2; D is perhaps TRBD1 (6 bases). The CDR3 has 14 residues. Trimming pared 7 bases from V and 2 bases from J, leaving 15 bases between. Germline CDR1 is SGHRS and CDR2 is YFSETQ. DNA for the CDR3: TGCGCCAGCGGGAGGACAGAAATGAACTATGGCTACACCTTC. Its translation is CASGRTEMNYGYTF.

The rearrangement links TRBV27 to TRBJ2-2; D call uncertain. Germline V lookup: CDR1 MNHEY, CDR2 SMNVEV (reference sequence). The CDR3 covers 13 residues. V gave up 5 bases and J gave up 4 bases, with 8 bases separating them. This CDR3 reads CASSRLTTGELFF. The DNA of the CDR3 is TGTGCCAGCAGTAGACTCACCACCGGGGAGCTGTTTTTT.

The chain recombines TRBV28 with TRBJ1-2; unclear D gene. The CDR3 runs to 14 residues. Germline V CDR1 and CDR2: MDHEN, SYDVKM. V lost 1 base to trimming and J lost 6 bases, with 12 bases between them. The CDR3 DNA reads TGTGCCAGCAGTTTATCGGCAGGACCCAATGGCTACACCTTC. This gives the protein CASSLSAGPNGYTF.

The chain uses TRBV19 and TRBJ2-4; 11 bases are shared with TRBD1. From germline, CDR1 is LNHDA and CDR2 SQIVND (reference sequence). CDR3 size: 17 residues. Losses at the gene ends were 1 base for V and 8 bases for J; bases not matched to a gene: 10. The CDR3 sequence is CASSIATGTGGIDIQYF. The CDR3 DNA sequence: TGTGCCAGTAGTATAGCCACCGGGACAGGGGGGATAGACATTCAGTACTTC.

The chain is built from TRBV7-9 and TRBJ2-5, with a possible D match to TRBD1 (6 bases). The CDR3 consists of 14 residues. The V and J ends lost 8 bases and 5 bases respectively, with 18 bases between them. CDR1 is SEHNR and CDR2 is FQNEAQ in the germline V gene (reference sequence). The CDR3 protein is CASWPQGPDETQYF. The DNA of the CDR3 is TGTGCCAGCTGGCCGCAGGGGCCGGACGAGACCCAGTACTTC.

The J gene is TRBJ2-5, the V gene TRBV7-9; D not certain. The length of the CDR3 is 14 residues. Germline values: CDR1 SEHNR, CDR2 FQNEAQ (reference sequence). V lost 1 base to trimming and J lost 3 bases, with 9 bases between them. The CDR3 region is CASSLVGSKETQYF. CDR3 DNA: TGTGCCAGCAGCTTAGTGGGGTCGAAAGAGACCCAGTACTTC.

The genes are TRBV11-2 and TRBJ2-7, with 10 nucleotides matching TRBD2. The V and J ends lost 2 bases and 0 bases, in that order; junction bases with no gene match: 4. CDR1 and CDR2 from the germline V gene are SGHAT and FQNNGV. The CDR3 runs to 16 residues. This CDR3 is CASSLRTSGFSYEQYF. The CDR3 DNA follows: TGTGCCAGCAGCTTAAGGACTAGCGGTTTCTCCTACGAGCAGTACTTC.

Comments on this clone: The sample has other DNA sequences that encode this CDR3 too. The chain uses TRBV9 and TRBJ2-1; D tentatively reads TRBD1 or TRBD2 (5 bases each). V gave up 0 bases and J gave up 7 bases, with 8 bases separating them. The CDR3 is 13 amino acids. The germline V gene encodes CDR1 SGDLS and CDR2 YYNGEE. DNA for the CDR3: TGTGCCAGCAGCGTAGCGGGACCGAATGAGCAGTTCTTC. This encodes CASSVAGPNEQFF.

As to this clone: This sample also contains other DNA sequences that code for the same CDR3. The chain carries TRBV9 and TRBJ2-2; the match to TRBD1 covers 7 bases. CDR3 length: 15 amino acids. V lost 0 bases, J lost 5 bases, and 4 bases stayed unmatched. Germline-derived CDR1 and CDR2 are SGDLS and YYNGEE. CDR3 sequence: CASSVAPQGTGELFF. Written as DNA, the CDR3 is TGTGCCAGCAGCGTAGCTCCACAGGGGACCGGGGAGCTGTTTTTT.

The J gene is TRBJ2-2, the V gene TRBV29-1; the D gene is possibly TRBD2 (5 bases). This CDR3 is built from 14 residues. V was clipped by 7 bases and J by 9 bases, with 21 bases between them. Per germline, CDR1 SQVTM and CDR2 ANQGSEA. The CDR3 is CSDGRGGFLRELFF. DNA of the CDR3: TGCAGCGACGGGCGTGGCGGGTTCCTGCGGGAGCTGTTTTTT.

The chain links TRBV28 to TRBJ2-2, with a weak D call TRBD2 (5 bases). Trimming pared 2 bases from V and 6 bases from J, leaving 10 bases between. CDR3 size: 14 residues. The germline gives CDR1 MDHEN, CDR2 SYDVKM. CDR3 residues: CASSLRGFPGELFF. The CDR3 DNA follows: TGTGCCAGCAGTTTACGGGGATTCCCCGGGGAGCTGTTTTTT. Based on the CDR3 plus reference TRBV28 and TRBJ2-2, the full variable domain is DVKVTQSSRYLVKRTGEKVFLECVQDMDHENMFWYRQDPGLGLRLIYFSYDVKMKEKGDIPEGYSVSREKKERFSLILESASTNQTSMYLCASSLRGFPGELFFGEGSRLTVL.

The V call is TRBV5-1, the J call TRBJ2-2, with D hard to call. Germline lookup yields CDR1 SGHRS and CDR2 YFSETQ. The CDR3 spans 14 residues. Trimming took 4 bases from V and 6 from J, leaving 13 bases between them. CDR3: CASSPQAGPGELFF. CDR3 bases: TGCGCCAGCAGCCCTCAAGCCGGCCCCGGGGAGCTGTTTTTT.

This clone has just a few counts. The CDR3 DNA reads TGTGCCAGCACGCGCGGCCCCTACGAGCAGTACTTC. This gives the protein CASTRGPYEQYF. The gene calls are TRBV2 and TRBJ2-7; no reliable D call. The V end was cut by 7 bases, the J end by 2 bases, with 9 bases between. This CDR3 has 12 amino acids. Germline CDR1 reads SNHLY; CDR2 reads FYNNEI.

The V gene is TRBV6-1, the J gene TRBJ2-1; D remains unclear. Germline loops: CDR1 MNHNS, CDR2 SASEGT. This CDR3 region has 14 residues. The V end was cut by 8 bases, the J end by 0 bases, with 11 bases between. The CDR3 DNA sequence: TGTGCCAGCGTGCTACTACACTCCTACAATGAGCAGTTCTTC. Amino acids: CASVLLHSYNEQFF.

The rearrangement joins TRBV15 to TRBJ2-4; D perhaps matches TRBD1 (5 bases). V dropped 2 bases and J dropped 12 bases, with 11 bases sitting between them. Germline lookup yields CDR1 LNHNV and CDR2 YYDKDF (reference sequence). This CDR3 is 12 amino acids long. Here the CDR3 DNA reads TGTGCCACCAGCAGAAGTCAGGGCACTCAGTACTTC. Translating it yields CATSRSQGTQYF.

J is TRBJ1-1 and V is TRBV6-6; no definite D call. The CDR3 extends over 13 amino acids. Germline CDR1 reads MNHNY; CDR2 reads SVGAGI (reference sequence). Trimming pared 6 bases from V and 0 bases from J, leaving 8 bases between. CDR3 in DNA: TGTGCCAGCAGCTCTCTCCTGAACACTGAAGCTTTCTTT. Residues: CASSSLLNTEAFF.

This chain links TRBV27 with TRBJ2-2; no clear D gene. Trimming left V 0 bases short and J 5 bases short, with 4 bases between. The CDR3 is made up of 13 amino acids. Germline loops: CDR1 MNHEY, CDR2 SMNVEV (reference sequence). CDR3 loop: CASSLSRTGELFF. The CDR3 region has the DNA TGTGCCAGCAGTTTATCTCGAACCGGGGAGCTGTTTTTT.

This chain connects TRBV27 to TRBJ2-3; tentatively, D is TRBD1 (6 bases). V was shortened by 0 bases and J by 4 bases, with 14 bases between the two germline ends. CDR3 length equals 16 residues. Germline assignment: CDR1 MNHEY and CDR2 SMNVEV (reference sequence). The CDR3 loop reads CASSLSRTAAPDTQYF. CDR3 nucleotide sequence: TGTGCCAGCAGTTTATCGAGGACAGCGGCACCAGATACGCAGTATTTT.

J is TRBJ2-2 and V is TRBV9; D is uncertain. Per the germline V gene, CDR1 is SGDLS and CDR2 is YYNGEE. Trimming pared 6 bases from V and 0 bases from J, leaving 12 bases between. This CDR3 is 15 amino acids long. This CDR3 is CASTLTSANTGELFF. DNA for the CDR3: TGTGCCAGCACCCTAACCAGCGCGAACACCGGGGAGCTGTTTTTT.